The T cell receptor beta chain described here comes from a study of blood T cells in healthy people across ages. Findings of the study overall: Compared with aged donors, long-lived donors showed fewer expanded clones, suggesting selection.

A second PCR, run for roughly 7 to 11 cycles, used a sample-barcoded 5' primer plus a J-beta primer mix. One entry per CDR3 protein results from TCRdb running MiXCR on the 5' RACE reads. The sample records about 640,000 distinct CDR3 sequences, roughly three fifths being singletons. V was cut by 5 bases and J by 4 bases, with 17 bases left in between. Germline V gene lookup returns CDR1 DFQATT and CDR2 SNEGSKA (reference sequence). CDR3 length: 14 amino acids. Healthy Caucasian individuals from Russia aged roughly 6 to 95 served as donors. The study isolated at least 6.5 million PBMCs from each sample. As regards this clonotype: Its target is unknown.

V gene TRBV20-1 combines with J gene TRBJ1-1; possible D gene TRBD1, 5 bases. The sample comprised blood. The clonotype was recovered from a man aged 55 to 70 in good health. The CDR3 DNA is TGCAGTGCTGGGATAGGGGCAGTAAGCACTGAAGCTTTCTTT. This codes for CSAGIGAVSTEAFF.